This T cell receptor beta chain is from a study of graft-versus-host responses after intestinal transplantation. This CDR3 is built from 15 residues. The V and J ends lost 0 bases and 2 bases respectively, with 6 bases between them. CDR1 is SGHRS, CDR2 YFSETQ, per germline. Here immunoSEQ multiplex PCR was the method, and the copy in TCRdb shows in-frame clones only, minus some. The data show about 73,000 clones, 90% seen once. This clone turned up a few times. Antigen specificity is unknown. V usage is TRBV5-1 and J usage is TRBJ1-6; D uncertain. This TCR came from a human donor who was the organ donor for an intestinal transplant. This material consisted of unstimulated CD8+ T cells sorted from spleen or lymph node cells, taken before transplant. The CDR3 DNA sequence: TGCGCCAGCAGCTTGGTTCCAGCCTATAATTCACCCCTCCACTTT. Amino acids: CASSLVPAYNSPLHF. The whole variable domain, filled in from reference TRBV5-1 and TRBJ1-6, reads KAGVTQTPRYLIKTRGQQVTLSCSPISGHRSVSWYQQTPGQGLQFLFEYFSETQRNKGNFPGRFSGRQFSNSRSEMNVSTLELGDSALYLCASSLVPAYNSPLHFGNGTRLTVT.